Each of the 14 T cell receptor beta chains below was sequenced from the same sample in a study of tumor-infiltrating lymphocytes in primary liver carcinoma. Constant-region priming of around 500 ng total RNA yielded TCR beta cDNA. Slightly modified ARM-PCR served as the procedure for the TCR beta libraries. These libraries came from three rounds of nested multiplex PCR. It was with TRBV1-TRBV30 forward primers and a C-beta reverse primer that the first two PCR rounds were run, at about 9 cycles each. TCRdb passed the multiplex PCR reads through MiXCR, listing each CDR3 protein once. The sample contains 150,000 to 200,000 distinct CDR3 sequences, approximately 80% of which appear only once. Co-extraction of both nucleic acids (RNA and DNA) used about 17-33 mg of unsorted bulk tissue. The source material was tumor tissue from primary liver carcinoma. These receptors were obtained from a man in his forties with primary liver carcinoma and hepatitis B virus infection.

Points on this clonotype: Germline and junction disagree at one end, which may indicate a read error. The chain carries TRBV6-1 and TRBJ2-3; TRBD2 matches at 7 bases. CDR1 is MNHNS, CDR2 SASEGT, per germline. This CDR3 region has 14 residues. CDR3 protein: CARSDTSEADTQYF. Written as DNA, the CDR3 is TGTGCCAGGAGTGACACTAGCGAGGCAGATACGCAGTATTTT.

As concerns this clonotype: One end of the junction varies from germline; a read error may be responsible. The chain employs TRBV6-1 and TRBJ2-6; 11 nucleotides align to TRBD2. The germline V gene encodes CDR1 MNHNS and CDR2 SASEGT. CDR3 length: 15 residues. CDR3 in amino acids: CASSFETSGIDVMTF. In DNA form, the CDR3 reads TGTGCCAGCAGTTTTGAGACTAGCGGGATCGACGTCATGACTTTC.

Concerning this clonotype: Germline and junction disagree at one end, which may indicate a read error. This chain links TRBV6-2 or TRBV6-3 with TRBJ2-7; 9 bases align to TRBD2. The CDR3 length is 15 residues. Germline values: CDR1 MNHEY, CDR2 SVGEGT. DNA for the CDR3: TGTGTCAGCAGCACTCCGACTAGCGGAGGGTACGAACGGTACTTC. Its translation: CVSSTPTSGGYERYF.

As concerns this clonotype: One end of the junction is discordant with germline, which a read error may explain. The CDR3 nucleotides are TGCAGTGTTGAACATGGAAACATTCAGTACTTC. This gives the protein CSVEHGNIQYF. The chain uses TRBV29-1 and TRBJ2-4; D is unclear. Germline CDR1 SQVTM, CDR2 ANQGSEA. The CDR3 is made up of 11 amino acids.

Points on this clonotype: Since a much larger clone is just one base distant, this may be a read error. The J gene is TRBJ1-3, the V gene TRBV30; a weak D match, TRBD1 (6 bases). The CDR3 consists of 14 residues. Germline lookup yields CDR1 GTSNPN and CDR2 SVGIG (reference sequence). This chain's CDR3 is CAWSSKGVGSTIYF. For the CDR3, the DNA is TGTGCCTGGAGTAGTAAGGGGGTTGGAAGCACCATATATTTT.

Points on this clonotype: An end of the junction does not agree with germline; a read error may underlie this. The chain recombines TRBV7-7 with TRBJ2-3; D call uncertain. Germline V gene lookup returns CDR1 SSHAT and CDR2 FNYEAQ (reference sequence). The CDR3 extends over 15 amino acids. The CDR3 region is CASSLGRNPTDTEYF. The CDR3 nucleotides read TGTGCTAGCAGCTTAGGCAGGAATCCCACAGATACGGAGTATTTT.

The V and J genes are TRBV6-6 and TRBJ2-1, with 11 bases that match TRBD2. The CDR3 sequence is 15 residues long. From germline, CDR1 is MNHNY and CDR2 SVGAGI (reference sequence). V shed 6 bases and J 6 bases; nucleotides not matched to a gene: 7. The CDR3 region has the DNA TGTGCCAGCAGCACACTAGCGGGAGCTTGCAATGAGCAGTTCTTC. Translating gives CASSTLAGACNEQFF.

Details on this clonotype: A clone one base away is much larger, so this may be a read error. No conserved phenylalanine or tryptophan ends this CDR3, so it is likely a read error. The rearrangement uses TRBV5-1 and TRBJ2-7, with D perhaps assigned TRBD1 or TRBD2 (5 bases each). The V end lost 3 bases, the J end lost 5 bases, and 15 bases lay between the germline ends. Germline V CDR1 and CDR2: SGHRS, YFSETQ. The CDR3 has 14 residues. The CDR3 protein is CASSSRAGFDEQYL. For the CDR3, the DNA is TGCGCCAGCAGCTCGCGGGCAGGGTTCGACGAGCAGTACTTA.

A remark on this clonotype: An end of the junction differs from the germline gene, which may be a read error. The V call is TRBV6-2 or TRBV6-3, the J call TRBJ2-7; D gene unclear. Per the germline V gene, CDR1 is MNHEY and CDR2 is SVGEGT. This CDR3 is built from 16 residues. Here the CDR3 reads CASSSRRSRSSYEQYF. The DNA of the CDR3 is TGTGCCAGCAGTAGTAGGCGGAGCCGCAGCTCCTACGAGCAATACTTC.

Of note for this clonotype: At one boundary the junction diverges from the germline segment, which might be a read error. The CDR3 DNA is TGCAGCGTTGTTCAGCGGGTCTACAATGAGCTGTTCTTC. Protein: CSVVQRVYNELFF. The chain uses TRBV29-1 and TRBJ2-1; TRBD2 might be the D (6 bases). Germline V gene lookup returns CDR1 SQVTM and CDR2 ANQGSEA. The CDR3 sequence is 13 residues long.

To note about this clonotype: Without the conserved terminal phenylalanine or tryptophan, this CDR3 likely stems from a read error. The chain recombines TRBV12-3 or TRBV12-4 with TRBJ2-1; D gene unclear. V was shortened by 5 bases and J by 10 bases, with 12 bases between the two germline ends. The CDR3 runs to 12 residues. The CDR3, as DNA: TGTGCCAGCAGTCCTCTAGGGAAAGAGCAGTTCTAC. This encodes CASSPLGKEQFY.

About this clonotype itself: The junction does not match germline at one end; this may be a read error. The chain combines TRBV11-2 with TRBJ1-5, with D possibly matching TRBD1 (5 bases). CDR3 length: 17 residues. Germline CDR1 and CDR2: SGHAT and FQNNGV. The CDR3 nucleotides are TGTGCCAGCACCTTAGTAGGGGTAACAAGGAGCAATCAGCCCGAGCATTTT. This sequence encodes CASTLVGVTRSNQPEHF. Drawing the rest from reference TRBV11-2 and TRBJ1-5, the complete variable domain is EAGVAQSPRYKIIEKRQSVAFWCNPISGHATLYWYQQILGQGPKLLIQFQNNGVVDDSQLPKDRFSAERLKGVDSTLKIQPAKLEDSAVYLCASTLVGVTRSNQPEHFGDGTRLSIL.

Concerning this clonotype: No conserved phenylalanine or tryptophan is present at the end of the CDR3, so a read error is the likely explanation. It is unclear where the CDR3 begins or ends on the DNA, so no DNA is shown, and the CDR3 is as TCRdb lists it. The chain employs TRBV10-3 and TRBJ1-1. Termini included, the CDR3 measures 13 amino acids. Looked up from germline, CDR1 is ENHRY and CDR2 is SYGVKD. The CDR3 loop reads CAIRDTLNTEGFV.

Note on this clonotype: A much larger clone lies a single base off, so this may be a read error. CDR3 region: CAWSTGDFTDTRYF. CDR3 coding DNA: TGTGCCTGGAGTACAGGGGACTTCACAGATACGCGGTATTTT. This rearrangement joins TRBV30 to TRBJ2-3; tentatively, D is TRBD1 (7 bases). Looked up from germline, CDR1 is GTSNPN and CDR2 is SVGIG (reference sequence). The CDR3 covers 14 residues.